The 27 T cell receptor beta chains below were found in one sample sequenced in a study of cytomegalovirus exposure and HLA in healthy donors. Primers included in the PCR were 60 Vbeta and 13 Jbeta primers. This table comes from immunoSEQ multiplex PCR, and its TCRdb copy is limited to in-frame clones, with some not included. The sample gives 150,000 to 200,000 clones, about 77% of which show up once; roughly 2.8% is in the top ten. Sequencing was carried out using PBMCs. The receptors shown here come from a woman aged 40-49 years in good health and CMV-seropositive.

The chain joins TRBV30 to TRBJ1-5; D not certain. This CDR3 comprises 13 residues. The V and J ends lost 2 bases and 4 bases respectively, with 9 bases between them. Germline V gives CDR1 GTSNPN, CDR2 SVGIG (reference sequence). The CDR3 is CAWSMRANQPQHF. The CDR3, as DNA: TGTGCCTGGAGTATGCGGGCTAATCAGCCCCAGCATTTT.

The chain combines TRBV11-2 with TRBJ2-1, with 10 nucleotides matching TRBD2. Germline values: CDR1 SGHAT, CDR2 FQNNGV. The V segment lost 1 base and the J segment 0 bases; nucleotides outside the gene matches: 6. The CDR3 is 18 residues long. As DNA, the CDR3 is TGTGCCAGCAGCTTAGTGATAGCGGGAGGCAGCTCCTACAATGAGCAGTTCTTC. Its translation: CASSLVIAGGSSYNEQFF.

This clone has just a few counts. This clone may be a read error of a much larger clone one base away. This chain connects TRBV5-5 to TRBJ1-2, with D unresolved. The CDR3 extends over 12 amino acids. V was shortened by 3 bases and J by 8 bases, with 11 bases between the two germline ends. CDR1 is SGHKS, CDR2 YYEKEE, per germline (reference sequence). The CDR3 DNA reads as TGTGCCAGCAGCTCCGACATATCCGGCTACACCTTC. Its translation is CASSSDISGYTF.

The chain has TRBV25-1 and TRBJ1-5; 7 nucleotides align to TRBD1. V dropped 5 bases and J dropped 0; count of bases not matched to a gene: 7. The CDR3 length is 16 residues. Germline assignment: CDR1 MGHDK and CDR2 SYGVNS. In DNA form, the CDR3 reads TGTGCCAGCAGTCCCCGGGACAGAGATAGCAATCAGCCCCAGCATTTT. Encoded protein: CASSPRDRDSNQPQHF.

The V call is TRBV5-1, the J call TRBJ2-7, with D perhaps matching TRBD1 (6 bases). The CDR3 has 13 amino acids. Germline V gives CDR1 SGHRS, CDR2 YFSETQ. The germline V and J ends were trimmed by 5 bases and 2 bases, with 11 bases remaining between them. The CDR3 loop reads CASRWGQAYEQYF. The CDR3 region has the DNA TGCGCCAGCAGATGGGGGCAGGCCTACGAGCAGTACTTC. Variable domain in full (rest from reference TRBV5-1 and TRBJ2-7): KAGVTQTPRYLIKTRGQQVTLSCSPISGHRSVSWYQQTPGQGLQFLFEYFSETQRNKGNFPGRFSGRQFSNSRSEMNVSTLELGDSALYLCASRWGQAYEQYFGPGTRLTVT.

This chain joins TRBV5-1 and TRBJ1-1, with D possibly being TRBD1 (5 bases). The CDR3 runs 15 residues. Germline assignment: CDR1 SGHRS and CDR2 YFSETQ. V lost 0 bases, J lost 0 bases, and 9 bases lay in between. CDR3 nucleotides: TGCGCCAGCAGCTTGGTGGGGCTGATGAACACTGAAGCTTTCTTT. Amino acids: CASSLVGLMNTEAFF.

This chain connects TRBV7-2 to TRBJ2-3; 7 bases are shared with TRBD2. CDR1 is SGHTA, CDR2 FQGNSA, per germline. V trimming: 0 bases; J trimming: 5 bases; junction bases outside the gene matches: 5. The CDR3 runs to 15 residues. CDR3 loop: CASSLARGRKDTQYF. CDR3 DNA sequence: TGTGCCAGCAGCTTAGCGCGGGGGAGGAAAGATACGCAGTATTTT.

The genes are TRBV6-5 and TRBJ2-7; D might be TRBD1 (5 bases). Germline lookup yields CDR1 MNHEY and CDR2 SVGAGI. The CDR3 totals 13 residues. The V gene lost 3 bases and the J gene lost 5 bases, with 11 bases spanning the gap. The CDR3 sequence: CASSYIKGNEQYF. The CDR3 DNA follows: TGTGCCAGCAGTTATATTAAGGGGAACGAGCAGTACTTC.

The chain is built from TRBV28 and TRBJ1-5, with D possibly TRBD1 on 5 matching bases. The CDR3 loop spans 15 amino acids. Trimming pared 6 bases from V and 5 bases from J, leaving 17 bases between. CDR1 is MDHEN and CDR2 is SYDVKM in the germline V gene. The CDR3 is CASSHGTVGDQPQHF. Here the CDR3 DNA reads TGTGCCAGCAGCCACGGGACTGTTGGGGATCAGCCCCAGCATTTT.

This clone came up once. The genes are TRBV19 and TRBJ2-2, with unresolved D. Germline loops: CDR1 LNHDA, CDR2 SQIVND (reference sequence). The CDR3 consists of 14 residues. Trimming shortened V by 2 bases and J by 5 bases, and 9 bases separated the two germline ends. The CDR3 loop reads CASSIRVWTGELFF. CDR3 coding DNA: TGTGCCAGTAGTATACGGGTCTGGACCGGGGAGCTGTTTTTT.

The V and J genes are TRBV7-2 and TRBJ2-5, with 7 positions matching TRBD2. The V gene's germline CDR1 is SGHTA and CDR2 FQGNSA. Trimming cost V 5 bases and J 5 bases; bases outside gene matches: 11. The CDR3 covers 15 residues. CDR3 sequence: CASSRTSARGETQYF. CDR3 in DNA: TGTGCCAGCAGCCGAACTAGCGCCCGGGGGGAGACCCAGTACTTC. The whole variable domain, filled in from reference TRBV7-2 and TRBJ2-5, reads GAGVSQSPSNKVTEKGKDVELRCDPISGHTALYWYRQSLGQGLEFLIYFQGNSAPDKSGLPSDRFSAERTGGSVSTLTIQRTQQEDSAVYLCASSRTSARGETQYFGPGTRLLVL.

The chain couples TRBV1 to TRBJ2-4; the D segment call TRBD2 is taken from the table without a DNA check. TRBV1 is listed as a pseudogene. This CDR3 region has 18 residues. Here the CDR3 reads CTSSPTTTSGSTKNIQYF. The CDR3, as DNA: TGCACCAGCAGCCCAACCACTACTAGCGGGAGTACCAAAAACATTCAGTACTTC.

The gene calls are TRBV6-1 and TRBJ2-7, with 11 bases matching TRBD1. CDR3 length: 14 amino acids. The V and J ends lost 8 bases and 4 bases, in that order; junction bases with no gene match: 7. The germline V gene has CDR1 MNHNS and CDR2 SASEGT. The CDR3 region is CASAPRDRGYEQYF. CDR3 nucleotides: TGTGCCAGCGCGCCGAGGGACAGGGGGTACGAGCAGTACTTC.

This rearrangement joins TRBV19 to TRBJ2-5; D possibly corresponds to TRBD2 (5 bases). The DNA end is more similar to TRBJ2-7, so the J call may be wrong. This CDR3 is built from 14 residues. Germline CDR1 and CDR2: LNHDA and SQIVND (reference sequence). This CDR3 reads CASSMRTYSYEQYF. CDR3 nucleotide sequence: TGTGCCAGTAGTATGAGGACTTATTCCTACGAGCAGTACTTC.

This clone occurred a few times. The chain combines TRBV9 with TRBJ1-2, with D unclear. The germline V and J ends were trimmed by 0 bases and 6 bases, with 12 bases remaining between them. The CDR3 has 14 amino acids. CDR1 is SGDLS, CDR2 YYNGEE, per germline. CDR3 loop: CASSVVGGRDGYTF. The DNA of the CDR3 is TGTGCCAGCAGCGTAGTTGGAGGGCGTGATGGCTACACCTTC.

This chain connects TRBV5-1 to TRBJ2-5, with 7 bases aligning to TRBD1. V lost 4 bases to trimming and J lost 1 base; unmatched junction nucleotides: 7. Germline V gives CDR1 SGHRS, CDR2 YFSETQ. The CDR3 is 15 amino acids. This CDR3 reads CASSRRPGGQETQYF. DNA for the CDR3: TGCGCCAGCAGCCGGCGGCCAGGGGGCCAAGAGACCCAGTACTTC.

The chain recombines TRBV5-4 with TRBJ2-5; 11 bases agree with TRBD2. V lost 1 base, J lost 1 base, and 0 bases stayed unmatched. The CDR3 spans 15 residues. Germline lookup yields CDR1 SGHNT and CDR2 YYREEE (reference sequence). CDR3 residues: CASSLTSGSQETQYF. CDR3 coding DNA: TGTGCCAGCAGCTTGACTAGCGGGAGCCAAGAGACCCAGTACTTC.

The chain recombines TRBV6-5 with TRBJ1-4; D remains unclear. The ends were cut back, 2 bases at V and 4 bases at J, with 11 bases in the middle. CDR1 is MNHEY and CDR2 is SVGAGI in the germline V gene. The CDR3 is 15 residues long. DNA for the CDR3: TGTGCCAGCAGTTACGACCCGGGGAGTAATGAAAAACTGTTTTTT. Its protein is CASSYDPGSNEKLFF.

In DNA, the CDR3 is TGCGCCAGCAACCCCTTGTCCGGTTTGAACACTGAAGCTTTCTTT. It codes for CASNPLSGLNTEAFF. The chain is built from TRBV5-1 and TRBJ1-1; D gene ambiguous. The CDR3 covers 15 residues. Trimming took 6 bases from V and 0 from J, leaving 15 bases between them. Germline V lookup: CDR1 SGHRS, CDR2 YFSETQ. The full variable domain, its missing parts supplied by reference TRBV5-1 and TRBJ1-1, is KAGVTQTPRYLIKTRGQQVTLSCSPISGHRSVSWYQQTPGQGLQFLFEYFSETQRNKGNFPGRFSGRQFSNSRSEMNVSTLELGDSALYLCASNPLSGLNTEAFFGQGTRLTVV.

The rearrangement links TRBV7-9 to TRBJ1-6; D unresolved. This CDR3 comprises 14 residues. The V end was cut by 5 bases, the J end by 8 bases, with 13 bases between. CDR1 is SEHNR and CDR2 is FQNEAQ in the germline V gene (reference sequence). CDR3 sequence: CASSRSGGDSPLHF. DNA for the CDR3: TGTGCCAGCAGCCGGTCGGGTGGTGATTCACCCCTCCACTTT.

The J gene is TRBJ2-7, the V gene TRBV7-2; 9 nucleotides line up with TRBD1. There are 14 residues in the CDR3. The germline CDR1 and CDR2 sequences are SGHTA and FQGNSA. Unmatched junction bases numbered 6, after V lost 3 bases and J lost 6 bases. Here the CDR3 DNA reads TGTGCCAGCAGCTTCAGGGAGACAGGGGGCGAGCAGTACTTC. This translates into CASSFRETGGEQYF.

The rearrangement joins TRBV7-2 to TRBJ2-6; D is ambiguous. The CDR3 contains 16 residues. Trimming removed 4 bases from V and 0 bases from J, with 10 bases in between. From germline, CDR1 is SGHTA and CDR2 FQGNSA. The CDR3 spells CASSSFLYSGANVLTF. CDR3 coding DNA: TGTGCCAGCAGCTCGTTCCTTTACTCTGGGGCCAACGTCCTGACTTTC.

The chain recombines TRBV9 with TRBJ1-2; D is possibly TRBD1 (5 bases). The germline V gene encodes CDR1 SGDLS and CDR2 YYNGEE. V lost 1 base to trimming and J lost 7 bases, with 14 bases between them. This CDR3 spans 14 amino acids. CDR3 in amino acids: CASSVKGDEVGYTF. The CDR3, as DNA: TGTGCCAGCAGCGTAAAAGGGGATGAGGTTGGCTACACCTTC.

The chain employs TRBV2 and TRBJ1-2, with D unclear. Germline V CDR1 and CDR2: SNHLY, FYNNEI. This CDR3 is built from 15 residues. Between the trimmed V and J ends, which lost 0 bases and 8 bases, there was a span of 16 bases. CDR3 sequence reads: CASSEAGRAVKGYTF. The CDR3 DNA reads as TGTGCCAGCAGTGAAGCGGGGAGGGCGGTCAAGGGCTACACCTTC.

This clone occurred a few times. The rearrangement joins TRBV7-9 to TRBJ1-4; TRBD1 might be the D (6 bases). CDR3 length: 16 amino acids. V dropped 6 bases and J dropped 4 bases, with 18 bases sitting between them. Germline CDR1 is SEHNR and CDR2 is FQNEAQ (reference sequence). CDR3 loop: CASSPASRGGNEKLFF. CDR3 coding DNA: TGTGCCAGCAGTCCTGCCTCTCGAGGGGGTAATGAAAAACTGTTTTTT.

The chain employs TRBV12-5 and TRBJ1-3; weak D call: TRBD1 (5 bases). Trimming pared 2 bases from V and 5 bases from J, leaving 13 bases between. The CDR3 is 15 residues long. Germline V CDR1 and CDR2: LGHNT, FRNRAP. CDR3 coding DNA: TGTGCTAGTGGTTTGACCTCAGGGTTAAGAAACACCATATATTTT. It translates to CASGLTSGLRNTIYF.

The chain couples TRBV5-4 to TRBJ2-7; TRBD1 matches at 7 bases. Trimming at V came to 2 bases and at J to 1 base, leaving 12 bases not matched to a gene. Germline V gives CDR1 SGHNT, CDR2 YYREEE (reference sequence). CDR3 length equals 17 residues. DNA for the CDR3: TGTGCCAGCAGCTTAACTTCCGGGACAGTATTTTCCTACGAGCAGTACTTC. Amino acid sequence: CASSLTSGTVFSYEQYF.